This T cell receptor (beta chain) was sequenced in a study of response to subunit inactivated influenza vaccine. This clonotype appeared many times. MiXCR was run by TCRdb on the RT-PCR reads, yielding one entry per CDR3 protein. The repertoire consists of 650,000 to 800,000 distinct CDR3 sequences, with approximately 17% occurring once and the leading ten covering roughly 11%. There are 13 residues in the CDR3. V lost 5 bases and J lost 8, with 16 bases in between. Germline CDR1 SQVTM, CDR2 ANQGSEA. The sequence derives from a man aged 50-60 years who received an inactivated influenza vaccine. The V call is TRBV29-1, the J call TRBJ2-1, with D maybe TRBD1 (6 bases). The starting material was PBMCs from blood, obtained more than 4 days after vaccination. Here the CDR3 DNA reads TGCAGCGTTAGGACAGTGCTCGGCCATGAGCAGTTCTTC. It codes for CSVRTVLGHEQFF.